This T cell receptor (beta chain) was sequenced for a study of metastatic and nonmetastatic thyroid tumors. Background on the study: Repertoire data that came from the blood and tumor or nodule tissue of malignant and benign thyroid patients were compared.

Germline CDR1 SGHTA, CDR2 FQGNSA. CDR3 length: 11 residues. V gave up 6 bases and J gave up 7 bases, with 6 bases separating them. In the authors' workflow: Using the CDR3 differences seen across clinicopathological groups, the authors built a distant-metastasis classifier for papillary thyroid cancer, which was meant to discriminate distant-metastatic patients. Via MiXCR, TCRdb re-called the PCR reads. The V and J calls and clone size are TCRdb's, not the authors'. The sample lists 13,000 or so clones, under 35% occurring once. No patient had received any treatment before thyroid surgery. Whole-study results and caveats: Compared with benign nodules, malignant thyroid tumors were reported to have significantly higher TCR beta diversity in both blood and tumor.

This clone was recorded many times. Its antigen is not identified. The sequence derives from a female donor with papillary thyroid cancer or a benign thyroid nodule (not recorded which). Some clones in this sample may be carry-over from other donors' samples. The chain couples TRBV7-2 to TRBJ2-2; no clear D. The sample consisted of tumor tissue. In DNA, the CDR3 is TGTGCCAGCAGTTTTTTCGGGGAGCTGTTTTTT. It specifies CASSFFGELFF.